Below are 15 T cell receptor beta chains sequenced from a single sample in a study of shared clonotypes between healthy human individuals. This table comes from immunoSEQ multiplex PCR, and its TCRdb copy is limited to in-frame clones, with some not included. The sample shows hundreds of thousands of clones, 90% to 96% of them seen only once. The material sequenced was naive CD4+ T cells sorted from blood. This sample's subset: CD45RA+ positively selected. The source is a woman aged 25-40 years in good health.

This chain joins TRBV6-1 and TRBJ2-1; D call uncertain. With 0 bases removed from V and 4 bases from J, the gap between germline ends came to 13 bases. Germline lookup yields CDR1 MNHNS and CDR2 SASEGT. The CDR3 totals 16 residues. The CDR3 nucleotides read TGTGCCAGCAGTGAAGCACGGGTGGTTCCTTACAATGAGCAGTTCTTC. Amino acid sequence: CASSEARVVPYNEQFF.

The chain employs TRBV7-3 and TRBJ2-2; maybe TRBD1 (6 bases). The V gene's germline CDR1 is SGHTA and CDR2 FQGTGA. This CDR3 has 13 amino acids. V lost 5 bases to trimming and J lost 5 bases, with 9 bases between them. CDR3 sequence reads: CASSQTGTGELFF. The CDR3 DNA follows: TGTGCCAGCAGCCAAACAGGGACCGGGGAGCTGTTTTTT.

V usage is TRBV7-9 and J usage is TRBJ1-2; D is unclear. From germline, CDR1 is SEHNR and CDR2 FQNEAQ (reference sequence). The ends were cut back, 3 bases at V and 4 bases at J, with 9 bases in the middle. There are 13 residues in the CDR3. The CDR3 region has the DNA TGTGCCAGCAGCTTCAAAGGCAGCTATGGCTACACCTTC. Translating gives CASSFKGSYGYTF.

The rearrangement joins TRBV7-9 to TRBJ1-3, with D unclear. Trimming stripped 7 bases from V and 0 bases from J, with 16 bases between. The length of the CDR3 is 16 residues. Looked up from germline, CDR1 is SEHNR and CDR2 is FQNEAQ (reference sequence). CDR3 region: CASNLGLGNSGNTIYF. CDR3 nucleotide sequence: TGTGCCAGCAACCTGGGCCTGGGAAACTCTGGAAACACCATATATTTT.

The chain couples TRBV4-1 to TRBJ2-7; weak D call: TRBD2 (5 bases). This CDR3 contains 15 residues. The V and J ends lost 4 bases and 0 bases respectively, with 13 bases between them. Per germline, CDR1 MGHRA and CDR2 YSYEKL. DNA of the CDR3: TGCGCCAGCAGCCCGGGGTACGGGGACTCCTACGAGCAGTACTTC. Its protein product is CASSPGYGDSYEQYF.

The chain has TRBV27 and TRBJ2-1, with 7 nucleotides matching TRBD1. This CDR3 is 16 amino acids long. Germline-derived CDR1 and CDR2 are MNHEY and SMNVEV (reference sequence). V lost 2 bases to trimming and J lost 0 bases; unmatched junction nucleotides: 4. The CDR3 sequence: CASSLEQGTSYNEQFF. In DNA form, the CDR3 reads TGTGCCAGCAGTTTAGAACAGGGGACCTCCTACAATGAGCAGTTCTTC.

This chain connects TRBV5-1 to TRBJ2-3; TRBD2 matches at 8 bases. The length of the CDR3 is 17 residues. The trim removed 1 base at V and 0 bases at J, leaving 7 bases unmatched. Germline V gene sequence: CDR1 SGHRS, CDR2 YFSETQ. CDR3 DNA sequence: TGCGCCAGCAGCTTGAACGGGAGGGCGAAGAGCACAGATACGCAGTATTTT. Translating it yields CASSLNGRAKSTDTQYF.

The sample holds one count of this clone. V usage is TRBV27 and J usage is TRBJ1-3; maybe TRBD1 (6 bases). The CDR3 contains 18 residues. Germline CDR1 MNHEY, CDR2 SMNVEV (reference sequence). Trimming stripped 0 bases from V and 0 bases from J, with 15 bases between. CDR3 region: CASSLSEQGRASGNTIYF. The CDR3 DNA sequence: TGTGCCAGCAGTTTATCGGAACAGGGTCGCGCCTCTGGAAACACCATATATTTT.

The V gene is TRBV25-1, the J gene TRBJ1-6, with a tentative D call TRBD1 (6 bases). The ends were cut back, 3 bases at V and 0 bases at J, with 12 bases in the middle. Germline-derived CDR1 and CDR2 are MGHDK and SYGVNS. The CDR3 consists of 17 residues. CDR3 DNA sequence: TGTGCCAGCAGTGAGTCGATGGACAGCTCCTATAATTCACCCCTCCACTTT. Translation gives CASSESMDSSYNSPLHF.

V gene TRBV9 combines with J gene TRBJ2-7, with D hard to call. V was pared by 0 bases and J by 2 bases, with 12 bases between. The CDR3 covers 15 residues. The germline V gene has CDR1 SGDLS and CDR2 YYNGEE. The CDR3 sequence is CASSVGLSAAYEQYF. The CDR3 DNA sequence: TGTGCCAGCAGCGTAGGGTTGTCGGCCGCCTACGAGCAGTACTTC.

This clone is a singleton in its sample. The chain joins TRBV18 to TRBJ1-2; D uncertain. Per germline, CDR1 KGHSH and CDR2 LQKENI. With 2 bases removed from V and 4 bases from J, the gap between germline ends came to 11 bases. CDR3 length: 14 residues. The CDR3 sequence is CASSPSRLFYGYTF. CDR3 bases: TGTGCCAGCTCACCAAGCCGGCTATTCTATGGCTACACCTTC.

The chain recombines TRBV27 with TRBJ2-4; TRBD2 aligns across 9 bases. CDR3 size: 14 residues. Germline loops: CDR1 MNHEY, CDR2 SMNVEV (reference sequence). V trimming: 10 bases; J trimming: 8 bases; junction bases outside the gene matches: 12. The CDR3 loop reads CATKRGTSSDIQYF. CDR3 coding DNA: TGTGCCACCAAAAGGGGGACTAGCAGCGACATTCAGTACTTC.

This clone appeared a single time. V is TRBV10-3 and J is TRBJ2-5, with a weak D call TRBD2 (6 bases). Germline CDR1 reads ENHRY; CDR2 reads SYGVKD. V was trimmed by 3 bases and J by 2 bases, leaving 10 bases between them. The CDR3 has 14 residues. CDR3 DNA sequence: TGTGCCATCAGTGAACGAGGAGGGCAAGAGACCCAGTACTTC. This encodes CAISERGGQETQYF.

Note on this clone: Other DNA variants within this sample encode the same CDR3. The J gene is TRBJ1-5, the V gene TRBV15; no firm D call. Trimming left V 6 bases short and J 0 bases short, with 6 bases between. In germline, CDR1 is LNHNV, CDR2 YYDKDF (reference sequence). This CDR3 region has 13 residues. The DNA for the CDR3 is TGTGCCACCAGTCGAAATAGCAATCAGCCCCAGCATTTT. Its translation is CATSRNSNQPQHF.

The chain combines TRBV27 with TRBJ2-2; no clear D. CDR1 is MNHEY, CDR2 SMNVEV, per germline (reference sequence). V was trimmed by 9 bases and J by 6 bases, leaving 2 bases between them. The CDR3 loop spans 9 amino acids. CDR3 nucleotide sequence: TGTGCCAGGTCCGGGGAGCTGTTTTTT. This encodes CARSGELFF.